This paragraph covers one T cell receptor beta chain sequence. CDR3 length: 15 amino acids. Germline V lookup: CDR1 SEHNR, CDR2 FQNEAQ (reference sequence). Trimming shortened V by 5 bases and J by 1 base, and 14 bases separated the two germline ends. These data belong to a study of control samples from healthy donors and cancer patients. Using immunoSEQ multiplex PCR, the repertoire was profiled, and TCRdb retains in-frame clones only, with some absent. Among some 130,000 clones listed, roughly 92% were seen once. The specimen sequenced was blood. The clonotype originates from a man younger than 35 in good health. The chain links TRBV7-9 to TRBJ1-1; TRBD1 might be the D (5 bases). DNA of the CDR3: TGTGCCAGCAGCCCCCGGGGCAGACAGAACACTGAAGCTTTCTTT. Residues: CASSPRGRQNTEAFF.